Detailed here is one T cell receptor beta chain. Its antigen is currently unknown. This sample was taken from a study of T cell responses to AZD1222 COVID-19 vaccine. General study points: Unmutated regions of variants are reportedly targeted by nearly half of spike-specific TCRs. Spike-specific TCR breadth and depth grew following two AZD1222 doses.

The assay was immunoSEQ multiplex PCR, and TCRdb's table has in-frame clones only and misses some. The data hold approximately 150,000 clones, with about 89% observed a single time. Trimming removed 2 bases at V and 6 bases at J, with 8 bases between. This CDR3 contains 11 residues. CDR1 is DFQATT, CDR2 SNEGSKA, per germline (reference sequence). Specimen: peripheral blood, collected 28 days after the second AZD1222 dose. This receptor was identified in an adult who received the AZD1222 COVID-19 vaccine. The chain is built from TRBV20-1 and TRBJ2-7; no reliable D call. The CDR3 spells CSARYISEQYF. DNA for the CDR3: TGCAGTGCTAGATATATTTCCGAGCAGTACTTC.